These T cell receptor beta chains were read from a single sample in a study of blood T cell repertoires in COVID-19. Clones were sequenced by immunoSEQ multiplex PCR, and TCRdb holds only the in-frame ones, with some missing. Of 250,000 to 300,000 clones listed, approximately 87% are singletons. Sequenced: peripheral blood. These receptors came from a woman under 40 with COVID-19, enrolled during active disease. Both conserved end residues are part of each CDR3. The D gene is left open where the match is weak. Rows give clone size only sometimes, using once, few, many, or a class for an expanded clone.

D	J	size	V	DNA	CDR3
TRBD2	TRBJ2-5	-	TRBV4-1	TGCGCCAGCAGCCTCTTGGGACTAGCAGAAGAGACCCAGTACTTC	CASSLLGLAEETQYF
-	TRBJ2-7	-	TRBV5-1	TGCGCCAGCAGCTTGGCCGGGGGAAACTCCTACGAGCAGTACTTC	CASSLAGGNSYEQYF
TRBD1	TRBJ2-7	once	TRBV6-5	TGTGCCAGCGGAACCCAAGACAGGGTGTACGAGCAGTACTTC	CASGTQDRVYEQYF
-	TRBJ1-4	-	TRBV6-1	TGTGCCAGCAGTGACGGTGTGTGGAGGACAGCAAATGAAAAACTGTTTTTT	CASSDGVWRTANEKLFF
TRBD1	TRBJ2-1	-	TRBV9	TGTGCCAGCAGCGTACTGGGACAGGGCTTTAGTGAGCAGTTCTTC	CASSVLGQGFSEQFF
TRBD2	TRBJ2-3	-	TRBV18	TGTGCCAGCTCACTAGCGGGGGATACCCATACGCAGTATTTT	CASSLAGDTHTQYF
-	TRBJ2-2	-	TRBV10-2	TGCGCCAGCAGTGAGGGACTATGGAACACCGGGGAGCTGTTTTTT	CASSEGLWNTGELFF
TRBD2	TRBJ2-1	-	TRBV5-1	TGCGCCAGCAGCTCGGCCGGGACTAGCGGGGGTCGGTCCTACAATGAGCAGTTCTTC	CASSSAGTSGGRSYNEQFF
-	TRBJ1-1	-	TRBV11-3	TGTGCCAGCAGCTTAGGCGGAGACACTGAAGCTTTCTTT	CASSLGGDTEAFF
-	TRBJ2-7	-	TRBV10-2	TGCGCCAGCAGCTCGTCAGGGAATCCCTACGAGCAGTACTTC	CASSSSGNPYEQYF
TRBD1	TRBJ1-4	-	TRBV29-1	TGCAGCGCCCTGTTTGGGACAGCTAATGAAAAACTGTTTTTT	CSALFGTANEKLFF
TRBD2	TRBJ2-1	-	TRBV7-9	TGTGCCAGCAGCTACATAGCGGGGGGTAGTGGGGAGCAGTTCTTC	CASSYIAGGSGEQFF
-	TRBJ2-1	-	TRBV2	TGTGCCAAAAGAGGGGGCTACAATGAGCAGTTCTTC	CAKRGGYNEQFF